These 5 T cell receptor beta chains were sequenced from one sample in a study of Tregs in tolerant kidney transplant recipients. Antigens for these TCRs are unknown. Sequencing was performed with immunoSEQ multiplex PCR; in TCRdb, only in-frame clones are kept and a portion is missing. Its clone listing holds around 2,600 clones. After 6 days with irradiated graft donor PBMCs, CFSE-labeled recipient PBMCs were FACS-sorted. The source material was CD8+ T cells from blood cultured with allogeneic cells, sampled before the transplant. The receptors derive from a human patient who received a combined kidney and bone marrow transplant.

Measured by frequency, this clone is large. The read ends 3 residues early relative to the CDR3; the germline J gene fills the gap. This chain joins TRBV18 and TRBJ2-2; TRBD1 is a possible D gene (5 bases). The germline gives CDR1 KGHSH, CDR2 LQKENI. The CDR3 runs 16 residues. V lost 3 bases and J 5 bases, leaving 16 bases between the germline ends. CDR3 bases read: TGTGCCAGCTCACCCACGGACACCCTGGGGACCGGGGAG. Its protein is CASSPTDTLGTGE. The entire CDR3 protein reads CASSPTDTLGTGELFF.

To note about this clone: The read comes to an end 3 residues before the CDR3 does, leaving the germline J gene to fill in the end. The chain uses TRBV4-1 and TRBJ2-7; 9 bases fit TRBD2. This CDR3 has 14 residues. The V segment lost 6 bases and the J segment 2 bases; nucleotides outside the gene matches: 5. Germline V gene lookup returns CDR1 MGHRA and CDR2 YSYEKL. CDR3 DNA, as far as it was read: TGCGCCAGCAGTCTAGCGGGACTAACCTACGAG. This sequence encodes CASSLAGLTYE. The whole CDR3 protein reads CASSLAGLTYEQYF.

By frequency, this clone is large. The read gets to within 3 residues of the CDR3 end, and the germline J gene fills in the rest. J is TRBJ1-2 and V is TRBV29-1; tentative D call: TRBD1 (6 bases). CDR3 size: 12 residues. Looked up from germline, CDR1 is SQVTM and CDR2 is ANQGSEA. CDR3 DNA (partial): TGCAGCGCCCCGGGGGGGGCTCAAGGC. Translation: CSAPGGAQG. The whole CDR3 protein reads CSAPGGAQGYTF.

Note on this clone: Sequencing ends 3 residues short of the CDR3 end; the germline J gene provides the rest. The chain recombines TRBV20-1 with TRBJ2-7; 12 nucleotides agree with TRBD1. J lost 4 bases, V lost 5 bases, and 3 bases had no gene match. This CDR3 has 13 residues. CDR1 is DFQATT and CDR2 is SNEGSKA in the germline V gene (reference sequence). CDR3 region: CSARDRGPYEQYF. Partial CDR3 DNA: TGCAGTGCTCGGGACAGGGGGCCTTACGAG.

Regarding this clone: The read terminates 3 residues before the CDR3 end, so the remaining end is supplied by the germline J gene. This chain links TRBV30 with TRBJ1-1, with TRBD1 matching 8 bases. CDR1 and CDR2 (germline): GTSNPN, SVGIG (reference sequence). This CDR3 spans 14 amino acids. Unmatched junction bases numbered 6, after V lost 3 bases and J lost 3 bases. The sequenced part of the CDR3 DNA is TGTGCCTGGAGCGCAGGGACAGGTCACACTGAA. Protein: CAWSAGTGHTE. The full CDR3 protein reads CAWSAGTGHTEAFF.